The source of this TCR beta chain is a study of cytomegalovirus exposure and HLA in healthy donors. Study outcomes and limitations: Equally common other TCR beta chains were less clonally expanded than HLA-associated ones, a later analysis found.

Primers for the PCR totalled 60 Vbeta and 13 Jbeta. TCRdb's table, derived via immunoSEQ multiplex PCR, lists solely in-frame clones and lacks some. Among roughly 100,000 clones listed, roughly four fifths were seen once. Looked up from germline, CDR1 is KGHSH and CDR2 is LQKENI. The CDR3 sequence is 16 residues long. Deletions cut 2 bases from V and 0 bases from J, with 11 bases between. Points on this clone: Its antigen is still unknown.

Sample: PBMCs. This receptor was obtained from a female donor in good health and CMV-seropositive. The rearrangement joins TRBV18 to TRBJ1-3; D unclear. The CDR3 here is CASSPVEGLSGNTIYF. The DNA for the CDR3 is TGTGCCAGCTCACCAGTGGAGGGTCTCTCTGGAAACACCATATATTTT.